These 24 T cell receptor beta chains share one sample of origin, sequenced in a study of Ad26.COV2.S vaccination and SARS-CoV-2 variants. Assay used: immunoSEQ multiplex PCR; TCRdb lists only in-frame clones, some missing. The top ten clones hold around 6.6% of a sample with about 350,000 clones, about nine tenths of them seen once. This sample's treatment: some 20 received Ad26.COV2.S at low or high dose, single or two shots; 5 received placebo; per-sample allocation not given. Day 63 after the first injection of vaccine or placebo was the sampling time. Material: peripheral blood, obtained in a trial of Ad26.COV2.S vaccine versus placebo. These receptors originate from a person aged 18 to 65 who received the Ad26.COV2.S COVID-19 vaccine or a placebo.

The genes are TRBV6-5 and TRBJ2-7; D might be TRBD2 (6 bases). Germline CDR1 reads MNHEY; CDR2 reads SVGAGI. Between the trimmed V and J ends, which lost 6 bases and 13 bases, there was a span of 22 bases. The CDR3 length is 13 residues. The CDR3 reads CASRDWGLGGEYF. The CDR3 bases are TGTGCCAGCAGGGATTGGGGTCTGGGGGGAGAATACTTC.

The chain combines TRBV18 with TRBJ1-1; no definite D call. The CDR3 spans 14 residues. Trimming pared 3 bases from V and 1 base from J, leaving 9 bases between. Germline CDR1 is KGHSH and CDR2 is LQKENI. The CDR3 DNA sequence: TGTGCCAGCTCACCCGTAAGGGAGAACACTGAAGCTTTCTTT. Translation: CASSPVRENTEAFF.

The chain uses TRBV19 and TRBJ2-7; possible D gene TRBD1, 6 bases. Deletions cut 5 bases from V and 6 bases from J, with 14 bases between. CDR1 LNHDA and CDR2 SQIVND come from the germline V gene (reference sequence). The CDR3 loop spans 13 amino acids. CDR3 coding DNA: TGTGCCAGTAGTCCCCAGGGGTCCGGCGAGCAGTACTTC. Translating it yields CASSPQGSGEQYF.

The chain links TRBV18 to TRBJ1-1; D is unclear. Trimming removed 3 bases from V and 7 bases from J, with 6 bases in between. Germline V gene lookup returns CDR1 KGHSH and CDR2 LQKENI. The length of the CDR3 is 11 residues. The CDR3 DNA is TGTGCCAGCTCACCGGGCCATGAAGCTTTCTTT. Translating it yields CASSPGHEAFF. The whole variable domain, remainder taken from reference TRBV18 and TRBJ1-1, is NAGVMQNPRHLVRRRGQEARLRCSPMKGHSHVYWYRQLPEEGLKFMVYLQKENIIDESGMPKERFSAEFPKEGPSILRIQQVVRGDSAAYFCASSPGHEAFFGQGTRLTVV.

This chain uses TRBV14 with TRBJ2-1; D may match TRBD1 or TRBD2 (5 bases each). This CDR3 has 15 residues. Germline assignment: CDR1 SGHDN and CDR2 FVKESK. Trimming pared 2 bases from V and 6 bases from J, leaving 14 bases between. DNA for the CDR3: TGTGCCAGCAGCCAAACTAGGGACGGACCCAATGAGCAGTTCTTC. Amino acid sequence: CASSQTRDGPNEQFF.

As DNA, the CDR3 is TGTGCCAGCAGGCAGACAGGGGGTAATGAAAAACTGTTTTTT. Residues: CASRQTGGNEKLFF. The chain uses TRBV3-1 (or the pseudogene TRBV3-2) and TRBJ1-4; TRBD1 aligns across 9 bases. The length of the CDR3 is 14 residues. V was pared by 6 bases and J by 4 bases, with 3 bases of the junction left unmatched. Germline V gene lookup returns CDR1 LGHDT and CDR2 YNNKEL (reference sequence).

The CDR3 sequence: CASSHTGGTGNTIYF. DNA of the CDR3: TGTGCCAGCAGTCATACAGGGGGAACTGGAAACACCATATATTTT. The chain employs TRBV3-1 (or the pseudogene TRBV3-2) and TRBJ1-3; 8 positions agree with TRBD1. CDR1 LGHDT and CDR2 YNNKEL come from the germline V gene (reference sequence). The CDR3 contains 15 residues. The V gene end was trimmed by 6 bases and the J gene end by 2 bases; junction bases not matched to a gene: 6.

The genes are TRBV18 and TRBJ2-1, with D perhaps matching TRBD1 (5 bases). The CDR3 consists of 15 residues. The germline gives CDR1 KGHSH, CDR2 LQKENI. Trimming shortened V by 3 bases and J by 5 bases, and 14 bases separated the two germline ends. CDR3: CASSPPAQGHNEQFF. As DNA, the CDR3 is TGTGCCAGCTCACCTCCCGCCCAGGGTCACAATGAGCAGTTCTTC.

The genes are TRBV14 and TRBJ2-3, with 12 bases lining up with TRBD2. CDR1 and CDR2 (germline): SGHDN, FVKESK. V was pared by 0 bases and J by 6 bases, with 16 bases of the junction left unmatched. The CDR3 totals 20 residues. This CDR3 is CASSQEGPSGRAGLTDTQYF. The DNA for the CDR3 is TGTGCCAGCAGCCAAGAGGGCCCTAGCGGGAGGGCCGGGTTGACGGATACGCAGTATTTT.

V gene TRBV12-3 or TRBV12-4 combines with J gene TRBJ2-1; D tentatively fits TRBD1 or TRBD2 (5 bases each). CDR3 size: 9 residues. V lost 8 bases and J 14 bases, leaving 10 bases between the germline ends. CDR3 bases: TGTGCCAGCGGGACGTTGGAGTTCTTC. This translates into CASGTLEFF.

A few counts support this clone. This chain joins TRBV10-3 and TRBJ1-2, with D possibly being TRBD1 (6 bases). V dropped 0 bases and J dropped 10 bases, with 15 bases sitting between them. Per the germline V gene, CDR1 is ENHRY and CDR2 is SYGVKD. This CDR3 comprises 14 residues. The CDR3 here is CAISESGGEAYYTF. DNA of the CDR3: TGTGCCATCAGTGAGTCAGGGGGTGAGGCTTACTACACCTTC.

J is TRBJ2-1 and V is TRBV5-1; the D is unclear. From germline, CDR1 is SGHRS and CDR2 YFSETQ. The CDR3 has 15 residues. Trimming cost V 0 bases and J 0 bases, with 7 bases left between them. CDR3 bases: TGCGCCAGCAGCTTGGGGGCGAGCTCCTACAATGAGCAGTTCTTC. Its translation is CASSLGASSYNEQFF.

Here the CDR3 reads CASSLSGRGSNEQFF. CDR3 nucleotide sequence: TGTGCCAGCAGCTTATCCGGACGGGGGTCTAATGAGCAGTTCTTC. The chain recombines TRBV11-3 with TRBJ2-1; D perhaps matches TRBD2 (6 bases). The CDR3 spans 15 residues. The ends were cut back, 2 bases at V and 7 bases at J, with 15 bases in the middle. Germline loops: CDR1 SGHNT, CDR2 YENEEA.

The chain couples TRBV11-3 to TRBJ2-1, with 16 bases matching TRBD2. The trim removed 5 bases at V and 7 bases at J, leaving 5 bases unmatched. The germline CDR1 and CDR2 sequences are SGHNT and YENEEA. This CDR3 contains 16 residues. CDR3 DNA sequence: TGTGCCAGCAGCCCGGGACTAGCGGGGGGGCAGAATGAGCAGTTCTTC. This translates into CASSPGLAGGQNEQFF.

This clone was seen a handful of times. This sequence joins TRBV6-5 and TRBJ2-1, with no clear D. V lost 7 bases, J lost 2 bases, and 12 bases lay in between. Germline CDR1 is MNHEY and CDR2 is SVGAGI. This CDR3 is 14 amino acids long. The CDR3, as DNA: TGTGCCAGCACTCCCGACGGTCCCTACAATGAGCAGTTCTTC. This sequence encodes CASTPDGPYNEQFF.

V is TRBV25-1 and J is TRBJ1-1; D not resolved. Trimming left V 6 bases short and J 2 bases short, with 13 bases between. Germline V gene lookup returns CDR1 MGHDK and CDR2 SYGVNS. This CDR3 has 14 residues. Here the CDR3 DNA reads TGTGCCAGCAGCAGACAATCCCCAAACACTGAAGCTTTCTTT. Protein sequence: CASSRQSPNTEAFF.

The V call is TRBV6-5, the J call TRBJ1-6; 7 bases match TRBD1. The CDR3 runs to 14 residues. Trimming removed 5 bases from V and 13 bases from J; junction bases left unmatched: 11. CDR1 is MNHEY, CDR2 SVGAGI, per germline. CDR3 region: CASSRDRGTRPLHF. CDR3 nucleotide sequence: TGTGCCAGCAGTAGGGACAGAGGGACGAGGCCCCTCCACTTT.

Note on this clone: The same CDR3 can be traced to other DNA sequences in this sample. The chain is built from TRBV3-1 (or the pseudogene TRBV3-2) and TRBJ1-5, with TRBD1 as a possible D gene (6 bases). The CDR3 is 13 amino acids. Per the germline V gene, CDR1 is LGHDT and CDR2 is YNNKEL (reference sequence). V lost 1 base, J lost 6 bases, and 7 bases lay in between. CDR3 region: CASSQGGGQPQHF. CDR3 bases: TGTGCCAGCAGCCAAGGAGGGGGTCAGCCCCAGCATTTT.

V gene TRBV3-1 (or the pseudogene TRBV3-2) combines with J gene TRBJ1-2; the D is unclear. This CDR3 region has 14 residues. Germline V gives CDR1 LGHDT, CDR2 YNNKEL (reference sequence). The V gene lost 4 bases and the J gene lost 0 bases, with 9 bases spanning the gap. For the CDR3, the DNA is TGTGCCAGCAGCCGGGAAGCAGCTAACTATGGCTACACCTTC. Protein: CASSREAANYGYTF.

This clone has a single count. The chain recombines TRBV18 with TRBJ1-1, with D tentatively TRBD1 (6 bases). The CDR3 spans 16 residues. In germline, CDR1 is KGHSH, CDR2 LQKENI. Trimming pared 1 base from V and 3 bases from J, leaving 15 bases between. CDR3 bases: TGTGCCAGCTCACCACAAGGGGGGGGCATCGACACTGAAGCTTTCTTT. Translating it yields CASSPQGGGIDTEAFF.

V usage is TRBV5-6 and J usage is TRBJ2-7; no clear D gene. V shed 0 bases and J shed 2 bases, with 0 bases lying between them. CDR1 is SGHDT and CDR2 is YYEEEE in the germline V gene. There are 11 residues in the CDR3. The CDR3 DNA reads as TGTGCCAGCAGCTTGGCCTACGAGCAGTACTTC. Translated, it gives CASSLAYEQYF.

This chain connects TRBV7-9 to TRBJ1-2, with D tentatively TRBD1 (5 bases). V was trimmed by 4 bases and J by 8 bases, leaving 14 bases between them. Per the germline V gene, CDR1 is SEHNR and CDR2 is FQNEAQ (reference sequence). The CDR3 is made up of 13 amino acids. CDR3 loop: CASSWQGEGGYTF. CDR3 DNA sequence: TGTGCCAGCAGCTGGCAGGGTGAAGGAGGCTACACCTTC.

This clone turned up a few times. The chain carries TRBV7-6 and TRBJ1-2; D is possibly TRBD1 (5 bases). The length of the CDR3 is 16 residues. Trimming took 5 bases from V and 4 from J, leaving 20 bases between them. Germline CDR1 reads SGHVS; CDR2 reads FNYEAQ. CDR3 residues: CASSAASGRVGYGYTF. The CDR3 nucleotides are TGTGCCAGCAGCGCGGCTTCGGGCAGGGTGGGCTATGGCTACACCTTC.

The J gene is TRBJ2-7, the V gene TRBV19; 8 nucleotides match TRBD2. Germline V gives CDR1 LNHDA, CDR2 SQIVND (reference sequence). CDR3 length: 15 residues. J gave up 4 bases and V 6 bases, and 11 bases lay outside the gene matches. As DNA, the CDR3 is TGTGCCAGTAGGGCTAGCGGGTCTACCATTTACGAGCAGTACTTC. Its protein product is CASRASGSTIYEQYF.